Shown below are 11 T cell receptor beta chains from a single sample sequenced in a study of CD8+ T cells in alopecia areata. cDNA prepared by RNA extraction and subsequent reverse transcription served as the template for sequencing. Assay: immunoSEQ multiplex PCR; the TCRdb copy retains only in-frame clones and omits some. The data show approximately 190,000 clones, over 45% seen once. Documented treatment: oral pan-JAK inhibitor, 5-10 mg twice daily. The material was CD4+ T cells sorted from blood, obtained at week 24, from a patient treated with tofacitinib. All receptors come from a human donor with alopecia areata.

The J gene is TRBJ2-7, the V gene TRBV9; D could derive from TRBD1 or TRBD2 (5 bases each). Trimming stripped 0 bases from V and 0 bases from J, with 10 bases between. Germline-derived CDR1 and CDR2 are SGDLS and YYNGEE. The CDR3 is 15 residues long. The CDR3: CASSVDPGSSYEQYF. Written as DNA, the CDR3 is TGTGCCAGCAGCGTAGACCCAGGGAGCTCCTACGAGCAGTACTTC.

This clone appeared a few times. The same CDR3 is also encoded by other DNA sequences in this sample. The CDR3 bases are TGTGCCAGCAGTGAAGAAGAGACCCAGTACTTC. Translated: CASSEEETQYF. The chain couples TRBV2 to TRBJ2-5; unclear D gene. Germline lookup yields CDR1 SNHLY and CDR2 FYNNEI. The V and J ends lost 1 base and 3 bases respectively, with 0 bases between them. CDR3 length: 11 residues.

The chain couples TRBV30 to TRBJ1-2; a possible D gene is TRBD1 (6 bases). The CDR3 has 15 amino acids. Per the germline V gene, CDR1 is GTSNPN and CDR2 is SVGIG (reference sequence). Trimming removed 4 bases from V and 4 bases from J, with 19 bases in between. CDR3 nucleotide sequence: TGTGCCTGGAACTCTCTGCTCGGGACAACCTATGGCTACACCTTC. Protein product: CAWNSLLGTTYGYTF.

V and J are TRBV2 and TRBJ2-7, with D perhaps TRBD2 (6 bases). The germline V gene encodes CDR1 SNHLY and CDR2 FYNNEI. V was trimmed by 0 bases and J by 0 bases, leaving 9 bases between them. The CDR3 sequence is 15 residues long. The CDR3: CASSEAGGTSYEQYF. For the CDR3, the DNA is TGTGCCAGCAGTGAAGCAGGCGGGACCTCCTACGAGCAGTACTTC.

The count of this clone is one. The chain couples TRBV11-2 to TRBJ2-5, with 7 nucleotides matching TRBD1. Per germline, CDR1 SGHAT and CDR2 FQNNGV. The CDR3 is 16 amino acids. J lost 5 bases, V lost 0 bases, and 9 bases had no gene match. The CDR3 region is CASSLELLGGRETQYF. CDR3 DNA: TGTGCCAGCAGCTTAGAACTTTTAGGGGGCCGGGAGACCCAGTACTTC. Combining the CDR3 with reference TRBV11-2 and TRBJ2-5 gives the whole variable domain EAGVAQSPRYKIIEKRQSVAFWCNPISGHATLYWYQQILGQGPKLLIQFQNNGVVDDSQLPKDRFSAERLKGVDSTLKIQPAKLEDSAVYLCASSLELLGGRETQYFGPGTRLLVL.

This clone was counted between two and nine times. This chain joins TRBV7-3 and TRBJ2-1; D is unresolved. Trimming shortened V by 5 bases and J by 0 bases, and 11 bases separated the two germline ends. This CDR3 has 15 amino acids. Germline loops: CDR1 SGHTA, CDR2 FQGTGA. The CDR3 loop reads CASSPDPSSYNEQFF. The CDR3 coding sequence is TGTGCCAGCAGCCCCGACCCGAGCTCCTACAATGAGCAGTTCTTC.

This chain uses TRBV7-2 with TRBJ2-3; D remains unclear. V lost 4 bases to trimming and J lost 1 base, with 9 bases between them. Per the germline V gene, CDR1 is SGHTA and CDR2 is FQGNSA. This CDR3 comprises 14 residues. The CDR3 here is CASSSAAGTDTQYF. DNA for the CDR3: TGTGCCAGCAGCTCGGCGGCAGGCACAGATACGCAGTATTTT.

The chain uses TRBV27 and TRBJ2-7, with D uncertain. The CDR3 runs to 14 residues. The germline CDR1 and CDR2 sequences are MNHEY and SMNVEV (reference sequence). V lost 6 bases and J lost 6, with 18 bases in between. The CDR3 loop is CASRMTETIPEQYF. CDR3 DNA: TGTGCCAGCAGGATGACGGAAACTATCCCCGAGCAGTACTTC.

This sequence joins TRBV2 and TRBJ2-2, with 7 bases identical to TRBD2. The CDR3 covers 14 residues. Germline V gene data show CDR1 as SNHLY and CDR2 as FYNNEI. V shed 7 bases and J 2 bases; nucleotides not matched to a gene: 4. CDR3 nucleotide sequence: TGTGCCAGCAAACAGCGGGACAACACCGGGGAGCTGTTTTTT. Protein: CASKQRDNTGELFF.

The V and J genes are TRBV29-1 and TRBJ1-2; 7 positions match TRBD1. Trimming took 3 bases from V and 4 from J; bases not matched to a gene: 5. The CDR3 length is 13 residues. CDR1 is SQVTM and CDR2 is ANQGSEA in the germline V gene. CDR3 amino acids: CSVDGQDSYGYTF. In DNA, the CDR3 is TGCAGCGTTGACGGACAGGACTCCTATGGCTACACCTTC.

This clone has more than one count but fewer than ten. The J gene is TRBJ1-1, the V gene TRBV7-9; D possibly corresponds to TRBD1 (5 bases). The CDR3 extends over 13 amino acids. CDR1 SEHNR and CDR2 FQNEAQ come from the germline V gene (reference sequence). Trimming removed 3 bases at V and 2 bases at J, with 7 bases between. CDR3 loop: CASSFGANTEAFF. The CDR3 coding sequence is TGTGCCAGCAGCTTCGGGGCTAACACTGAAGCTTTCTTT.